The T cell receptor (beta chain) described here comes from a study of T-cell memory formation after mild COVID-19. Findings and caveats of the study: Among contracting clones, CD4+ were mainly CM/EM and CD8+ enriched in EMRA. Later expanders leaned CD4+, whereas day 15 to 85 contracting clones were balanced CD4/CD8.

The CDR3 length is 14 residues. Germline V gene data show CDR1 as KGHSH and CDR2 as LQKENI. The V end was cut by 2 bases, the J end by 1 base, with 8 bases between. cDNA libraries for TCR alpha and TCR beta, carrying sample barcodes and UMIs, came from 5'RACE with constant-segment primers. In TCRdb, the 5' RACE reads were re-called with MiXCR into one record per CDR3 protein. The data show approximately 580,000 distinct CDR3 sequences, with around 20% seen just once and roughly an eighth held by the top ten. With respect to this clonotype: What it binds is unknown.

This receptor was identified in an adult woman who had mild COVID-19 (a few samples of this study predate the infection). Cell type and time point are not known. Sample: PBMCs or a T cell subset sorted from them (not recorded which). This chain connects TRBV18 to TRBJ1-1; D may be TRBD1 (5 bases). The DNA for the CDR3 is TGTGCCAGCTCACCAGTGGGGGGGAACACTGAAGCTTTCTTT. This translates into CASSPVGGNTEAFF.